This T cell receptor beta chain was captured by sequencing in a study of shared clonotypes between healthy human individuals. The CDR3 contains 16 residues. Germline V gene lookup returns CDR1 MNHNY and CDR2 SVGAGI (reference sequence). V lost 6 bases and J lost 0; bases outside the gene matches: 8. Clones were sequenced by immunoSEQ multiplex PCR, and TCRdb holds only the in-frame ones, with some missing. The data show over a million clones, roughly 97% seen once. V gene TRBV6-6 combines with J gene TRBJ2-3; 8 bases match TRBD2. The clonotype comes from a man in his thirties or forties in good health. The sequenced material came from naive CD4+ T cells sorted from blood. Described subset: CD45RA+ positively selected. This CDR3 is CASRPPGGRSTDTQYF. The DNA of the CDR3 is TGTGCCAGCAGACCCCCGGGAGGGAGGAGCACAGATACGCAGTATTTT.